This T cell receptor (beta chain) was recorded in a study of T cells after yellow fever vaccination (dated by TCRdb to between 2019 and 2020). For the study in its entirety: The SMART-Seq v4 Ultra Low Input RNA kit was used to prepare libraries from fractions with low cell numbers. To track T-cell clones before and after primary and booster YFV17D yellow fever vaccination, bulk TCR alpha and beta repertoires were sequenced longitudinally. Two healthy male donors made up the cohort, one aged 18 to 29 years and the other aged 30 to 40 years. Blood samples were taken at several timepoints before and after primary and secondary immunization, and bulk PBMC replicates and cell subsets were isolated.

With respect to this clonotype: Its target antigen remains unknown. The input lacks base qualities; no much larger clone sits a single base away.

V is pared back by 5 bases and J by 4 bases, with 17 bases lying between the germline termini. The germline V gene supplies CDR1 SQVTM and CDR2 ANQGSEA. From the cysteine up to the phenylalanine, the CDR3 has a length of 14 residues. Only the CDR3 part of the read is kept: 42 bases, read in frame from the first base. TCR cDNA was synthesized by 5'RACE template switching, through which a universal primer site and unique molecular identifiers were introduced. cDNA synthesis was primed from both the TCR alpha and TCR beta constant segments. Libraries were amplified in two PCR steps, with sample barcodes and sequencing adapters added in the second step. Sequencing of libraries was performed on Illumina HiSeq 2500 (2x100 bp) or NovaSeq (2x150 bp). For the original study's pipeline: MIGEC was used to demultiplex reads and collapse the reads into UMI consensus sequences, and MiXCR was used for V(D)J alignment. Clonotypes responding to the vaccine were identified with edgeR on replicate PBMC samples, with the criteria of FDR below 0.01 and a log2 fold change above 5 up to day 15. Bulk clonotypes were assigned CD4 or CD8 identity according to which sequenced CD4 or CD8 repertoire held them at higher abundance. Using fastp at Q25 and MiXCR, TCRdb reprocessed the public reads and kept productive beta chains. Rows with one shared CDR3 protein collapse into an entry with the most common genes and DNA. It is TCRdb's table, rather than the study itself, that gives the V and J calls and clone size. Within this sample are about 260,000 distinct CDR3 sequences, with 13% of them counted one time only. The top ten clonotypes cover 0.5% to 0.6% of the sample.

Per the publication, the treatment or condition label means: live attenuated yellow fever vaccine strain. A standard Ficoll-Paque protocol was used to isolate PBMCs from peripheral blood. Dynabeads CD4 and CD8 positive selection kits were used to isolate the CD4 and CD8 T-cell fractions. TriZol was used to extract RNA from bulk PBMCs, from CD4 and CD8 fractions, and from dextramer-positive and dextramer-negative fractions. Study-level results and caveats: Most clones expanded after primary vaccination (around 96% of CD4 and about 85% of CD8) were re-detected after the booster, suggesting that broad memory maintenance occurred. A small share of clonotypes occurred in both CD4 and CD8 compartments, likely arising from convergent recombination. FACS-sorted repertoires could contain abundant contaminating clonotypes from the bulk population, so computational filtering was required. The secondary T-cell response was found to be weaker but faster than the primary response, with a peak reached on day 5 rather than on day 15. The study included only a couple of donors, which limits how far the findings can be generalized.

The sample here was CD4+ T cells sorted from PBMCs, taken 45 days after the yellow fever booster vaccination. This TCR derives from a man aged 25-45 years who received the YFV17D yellow fever vaccine. The receptor chain draws on TRBV29-1 and TRBJ1-2, with the D gene call left open. Here the CDR3 is given as CSVLLTGIGYGYTF. The DNA sequence is given as TGCAGCGTTTTGTTAACCGGGATCGGCTATGGCTACACCTTC.